Shown below are 8 T cell receptor beta chains from a single sample sequenced in a study of EBV T-cell therapy then PD-1 blockade in nasopharyngeal carcinoma. No antigen is known for these receptors. Clones were read by immunoSEQ multiplex PCR, and TCRdb kept only the in-frame ones, dropping some. The table lists 20,000 to 25,000 clones, around 80% of them singletons. The time point was: 266 days after commencement of treatment, after nivolumab therapy. Treatment reported: AdE1-LMPpoly-expanded autologous EBV-specific T-cell therapy followed by anti-PD-1 nivolumab. The source material was CD8+ T cells from blood, sampled at roughly day 270 from a patient whose treatment included autologous EBV-specific T cells and nivolumab. The receptors shown here come from a man between 35 and 55 years old with nasopharyngeal carcinoma.

This chain links TRBV19 with TRBJ2-5, with D perhaps TRBD2 (7 bases). This CDR3 region has 15 residues. CDR1 is LNHDA, CDR2 SQIVND, per germline (reference sequence). V was shortened by 6 bases and J by 5 bases, with 19 bases between the two germline ends. CDR3 bases: TGTGCCAGTAGATCCGGGTGGGGGGGCATGGAGACCCAGTACTTC. It encodes CASRSGWGGMETQYF. The complete variable domain, with remaining parts taken from reference TRBV19 and TRBJ2-5, reads DGGITQSPKYLFRKEGQNVTLSCEQNLNHDAMYWYRQDPGQGLRLIYYSQIVNDFQKGDIAEGYSVSREKKESFPLTVTSAQKNPTAFYLCASRSGWGGMETQYFGPGTRLLVL.

The chain employs TRBV18 and TRBJ1-6, with unresolved D. CDR3 length: 15 residues. Trimming pared 6 bases from V and 9 bases from J, leaving 18 bases between. Germline CDR1 reads KGHSH; CDR2 reads LQKENI. In nucleotides, the CDR3 is TGTGCCAGCTCCCTGGTAGGGTCAGAAGGTTCACCCCTCCACTTT. Residues: CASSLVGSEGSPLHF.

The chain combines TRBV19 with TRBJ1-1; D is unresolved. This CDR3 has 11 amino acids. The V and J ends lost 5 bases and 10 bases respectively, with 11 bases between them. Germline CDR1 LNHDA, CDR2 SQIVND (reference sequence). CDR3 sequence (DNA): TGTGCCAGTAGTTCGACCAACACAGCTTTCTTT. Amino acids: CASSSTNTAFF. Full variable domain (outside the CDR3, taken from reference TRBV19 and TRBJ1-1): DGGITQSPKYLFRKEGQNVTLSCEQNLNHDAMYWYRQDPGQGLRLIYYSQIVNDFQKGDIAEGYSVSREKKESFPLTVTSAQKNPTAFYLCASSSTNTAFFGQGTRLTVV.

The chain links TRBV12-3 or TRBV12-4 to TRBJ1-4; maybe TRBD1 (5 bases). The CDR3 is made up of 12 amino acids. V was cut by 7 bases and J by 7 bases, with 10 bases left in between. CDR3 amino acids: CASTLGGEKLFF. DNA of the CDR3: TGTGCCAGCACCCTCGGGGGTGAAAAACTGTTTTTT.

The chain uses TRBV15 and TRBJ2-7, with TRBD2 matching over 10 bases. CDR3 length equals 16 residues. Germline trimming cut 0 bases from V and 4 bases from J; bases unmatched to any gene: 6. Looked up from germline, CDR1 is LNHNV and CDR2 is YYDKDF (reference sequence). CDR3 DNA sequence: TGTGCCACCAGCAGAGATCAGCGGGGGGGCTTGTACGAGCAGTACTTC. Its protein product is CATSRDQRGGLYEQYF. The full variable domain, its missing parts supplied by reference TRBV15 and TRBJ2-7, is DAMVIQNPRYQVTQFGKPVTLSCSQTLNHNVMYWYQQKSSQAPKLLFHYYDKDFNNEADTPDNFQSRRPNTSFCFLDIRSPGLGDTAMYLCATSRDQRGGLYEQYFGPGTRLTVT.

The V gene is TRBV4-1, the J gene TRBJ2-7; possible D gene TRBD1, 7 bases. V lost 0 bases and J lost 5, with 23 bases in between. CDR1 and CDR2 from the germline V gene are MGHRA and YSYEKL. The CDR3 runs to 18 residues. This CDR3 reads CASSQEASGGSRRNEQYF. The CDR3 DNA reads TGCGCCAGCAGCCAAGAGGCGTCAGGGGGGTCCCGCAGGAACGAGCAGTACTTC.

The chain combines TRBV5-6 with TRBJ1-5; 9 bases are a match to TRBD1. Trimming cost V 1 base and J 2 bases; bases outside gene matches: 4. This CDR3 is built from 16 residues. CDR1 and CDR2 from the germline V gene are SGHDT and YYEEEE. The CDR3 sequence: CASSLWGQGGNQPQHF. DNA of the CDR3: TGTGCCAGCAGCTTGTGGGGACAGGGCGGCAATCAGCCCCAGCATTTT.

This chain connects TRBV30 to TRBJ1-2; TRBD1 agrees at 10 bases. This CDR3 has 13 amino acids. Germline-derived CDR1 and CDR2 are GTSNPN and SVGIG (reference sequence). After removal of 5 bases from V and 5 bases from J, the junction contained 5 bases not matched to a gene. CDR3 sequence reads: CAWDPGQGYGYTF. In DNA form, the CDR3 reads TGTGCCTGGGATCCGGGACAGGGGTATGGCTACACCTTC. Together with reference TRBV30 and TRBJ1-2, the CDR3 gives the full variable domain: SQTIHQWPATLVQPVGSPLSLECTVEGTSNPNLYWYRQAAGRGLQLLFYSVGIGQISSEVPQNLSASRPQDRQFILSSKKLLLSDSGFYLCAWDPGQGYGYTFGSGTRLTVV.